The sequence of this T cell receptor beta chain was determined in a study of metastatic and nonmetastatic thyroid tumors. Study overall: Repertoire comparisons spanned blood and tumor or nodule tissue from malignant and benign thyroid patients. Study-level findings and limits: It was reportedly found that TCR beta diversity was significantly higher in malignant thyroid tumors than in benign nodules, a difference seen in both blood and tumor samples.

Trimming removed 3 bases from V and 6 bases from J; junction bases left unmatched: 9. This CDR3 is built from 16 residues. The germline gives CDR1 MGHRA, CDR2 YSYEKL. In its sample, this clone was seen many times. The antigen is unknown. This CDR3 is also generated by other DNA sequences in the sample. Methods used by the authors: What underpinned the distant-metastasis classifier for papillary thyroid cancer was the set of CDR3 differences across clinicopathological groups. TCRdb re-analyzed the PCR reads using MiXCR. TCRdb assigned the V and J calls; the authors' analysis was not used. The repertoire holds 45,000 to 65,000 clones, with around a sixth as singletons. Thyroid surgery had not been preceded by any treatment in any patient.

V usage is TRBV4-1 and J usage is TRBJ2-2; TRBD2 matches at 8 bases. The TCR sequence derives from a female donor with papillary thyroid cancer or a benign thyroid nodule (not recorded which). Some clones in this sample may be carry-over from other donors' samples. Sequences were obtained from blood. The CDR3 DNA is TGCGCCAGCAGCCAGAGACCAGCGGGAGCGGCCGGGGAGCTGTTTTTT. This codes for CASSQRPAGAAGELFF.